The entry below gives a single TCR beta chain sequence along with its context. The antigen is not known. These data come from a study of memory B cells and T cells in multiple sclerosis. Stimulus-free culture yielded autoproliferating CFSE-dim and non-proliferating CFSE-high T cells, each sequenced separately. Some 50 million CFSE-labeled PBMCs were cultured six to eight days unstimulated, then replicate wells were pooled. The PBMCs received about 0.5 uM CFSE and serum-free culture with no added stimuli. Data came from immunoSEQ multiplex PCR; TCRdb stores just in-frame clones and leaves some out. The sample has 46,000 or so clones; about 80% are singletons. Trimming stripped 5 bases from V and 7 bases from J, with 20 bases between. CDR1 and CDR2 from the germline V gene are SEHNR and FQNEAQ (reference sequence). There are 15 residues in the CDR3.

V and J are TRBV7-9 and TRBJ1-2; weak D call: TRBD1 (5 bases). Specimen: PBMCs from blood kept in culture. This TCR was recovered from a human donor with multiple sclerosis. The CDR3 DNA sequence: TGTGCCAGCAGCAAACAAAGACAGCTCTTGGGTGGCTACACCTTC. This translates into CASSKQRQLLGGYTF.